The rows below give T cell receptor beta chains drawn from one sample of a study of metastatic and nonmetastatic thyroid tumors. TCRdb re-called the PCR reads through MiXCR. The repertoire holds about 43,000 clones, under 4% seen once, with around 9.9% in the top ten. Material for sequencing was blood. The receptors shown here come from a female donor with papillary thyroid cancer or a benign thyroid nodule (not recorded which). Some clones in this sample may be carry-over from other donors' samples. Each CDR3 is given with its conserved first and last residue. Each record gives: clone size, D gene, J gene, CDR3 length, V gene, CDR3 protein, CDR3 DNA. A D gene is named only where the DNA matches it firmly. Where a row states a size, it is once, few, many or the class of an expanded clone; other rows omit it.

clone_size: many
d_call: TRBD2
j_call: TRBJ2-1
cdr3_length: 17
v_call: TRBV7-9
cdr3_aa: CASSLAGVAGGHNEQFF
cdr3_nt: TGTGCCAGCAGCTTAGCTGGCGTAGCGGGGGGACACAATGAGCAGTTCTTC

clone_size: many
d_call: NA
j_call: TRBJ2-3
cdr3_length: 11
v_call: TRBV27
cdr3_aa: CAIQSPDTQYF
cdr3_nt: TGTGCCATCCAATCCCCAGATACGCAGTATTTT

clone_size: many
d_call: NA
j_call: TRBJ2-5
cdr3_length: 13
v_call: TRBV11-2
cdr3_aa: CASSLHLGETQYF
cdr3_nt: TGTGCCAGCAGCTTACACTTGGGGGAGACCCAGTACTTC

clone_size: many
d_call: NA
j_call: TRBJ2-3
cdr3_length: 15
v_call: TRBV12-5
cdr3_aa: CASGLGSGDRDTQYF
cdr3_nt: TGTGCTAGTGGTTTGGGGTCGGGAGACAGAGATACGCAGTATTTT

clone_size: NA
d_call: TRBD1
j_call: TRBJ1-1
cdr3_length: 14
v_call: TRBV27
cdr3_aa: CASSLNRGNTEAFF
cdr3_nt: TGTGCCAGCAGTTTAAACAGGGGGAACACTGAAGCTTTCTTT

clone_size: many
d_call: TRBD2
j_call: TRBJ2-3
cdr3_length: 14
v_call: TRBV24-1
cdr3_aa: CAHQAGVLTDTQYF
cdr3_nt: TGTGCCCACCAAGCGGGAGTCCTCACAGATACGCAGTATTTT

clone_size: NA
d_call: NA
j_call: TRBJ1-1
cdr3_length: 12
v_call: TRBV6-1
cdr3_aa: CASSALNTEAFF
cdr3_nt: TGTGCCAGCAGTGCCTTGAACACTGAAGCTTTCTTT

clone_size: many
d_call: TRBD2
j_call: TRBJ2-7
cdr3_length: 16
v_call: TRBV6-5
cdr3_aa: CASSYWGTRASNEQYF
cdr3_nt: TGTGCCAGCAGTTACTGGGGGACTAGAGCTTCGAACGAGCAGTACTTC

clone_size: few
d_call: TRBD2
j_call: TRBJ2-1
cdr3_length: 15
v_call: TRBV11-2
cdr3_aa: CASSLLAGGYNEQFF
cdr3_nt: TGTGCCAGCAGTTTACTAGCGGGAGGCTACAATGAGCAGTTCTTC

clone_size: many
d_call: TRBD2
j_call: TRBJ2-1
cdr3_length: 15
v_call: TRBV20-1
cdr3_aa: CSAVGLAGLTNEQFF
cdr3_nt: TGCAGTGCAGTCGGCCTAGCGGGACTAACCAATGAGCAGTTCTTC

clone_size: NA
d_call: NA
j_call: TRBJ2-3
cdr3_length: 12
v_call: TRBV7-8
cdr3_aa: CASTLGADTQYF
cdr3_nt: TGTGCCAGCACCTTAGGGGCAGATACGCAGTATTTT

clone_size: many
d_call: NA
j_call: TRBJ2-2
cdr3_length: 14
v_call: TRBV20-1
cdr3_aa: CSARDPHSTGELFF
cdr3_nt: TGCAGTGCTAGGGATCCTCACAGTACCGGAGAGCTGTTTTTT

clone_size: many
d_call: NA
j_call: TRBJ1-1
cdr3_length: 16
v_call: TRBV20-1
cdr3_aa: CSARDERDPLNAEAFF
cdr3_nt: TGCAGTGCTAGAGATGAGCGGGATCCTTTGAACGCTGAAGCTTTCTTT

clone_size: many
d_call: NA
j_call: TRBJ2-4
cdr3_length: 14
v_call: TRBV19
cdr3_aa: CASSRQVTWDIQYF
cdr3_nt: TGTGCCAGTAGTCGACAGGTAACCTGGGACATTCAGTACTTC

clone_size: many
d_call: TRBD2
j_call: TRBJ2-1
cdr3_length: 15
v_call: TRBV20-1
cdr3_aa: CSSSSTSGIYNEQFF
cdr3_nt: TGCAGTTCCTCTTCAACTAGCGGAATATACAATGAGCAGTTCTTC

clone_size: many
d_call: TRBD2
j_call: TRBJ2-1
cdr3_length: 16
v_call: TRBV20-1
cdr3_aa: CSARPGSSGRGNEQFF
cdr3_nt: TGCAGTGCTAGACCGGGATCTAGCGGGAGGGGGAATGAGCAGTTCTTC

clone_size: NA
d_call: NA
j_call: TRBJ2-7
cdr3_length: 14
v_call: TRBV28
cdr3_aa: CASRRGASFNEQYF
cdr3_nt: TGTGCCAGCCGCCGAGGGGCTAGCTTCAACGAGCAGTACTTC

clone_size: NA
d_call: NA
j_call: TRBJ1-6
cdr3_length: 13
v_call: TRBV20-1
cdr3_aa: CSASSQARSPRHF
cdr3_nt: TGCAGTGCTAGTAGCCAGGCGCGTTCACCCCGCCACTTT

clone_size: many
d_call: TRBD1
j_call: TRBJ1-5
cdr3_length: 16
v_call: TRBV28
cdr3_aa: CASSSTGGYSNQPQHF
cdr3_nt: TGTGCCAGCAGTTCTACAGGGGGGTATAGCAATCAGCCCCAGCATTTT

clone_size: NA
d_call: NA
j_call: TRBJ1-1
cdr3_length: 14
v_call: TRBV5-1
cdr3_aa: CASSQPGQNTEAFF
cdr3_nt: TGCGCCAGCAGCCAACCAGGACAAAACACTGAAGCTTTCTTT

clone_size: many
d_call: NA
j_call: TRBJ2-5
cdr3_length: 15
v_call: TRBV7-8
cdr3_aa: CASSPSATILETQYF
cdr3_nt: TGTGCCAGCAGCCCTAGTGCGACTATTTTAGAGACCCAGTACTTC

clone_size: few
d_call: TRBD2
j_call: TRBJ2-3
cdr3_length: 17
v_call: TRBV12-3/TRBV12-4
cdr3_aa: CAITQPTSGSRGDTQYF
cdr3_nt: TGTGCCATCACACAACCCACTAGCGGGAGTCGAGGAGATACGCAGTATTTT

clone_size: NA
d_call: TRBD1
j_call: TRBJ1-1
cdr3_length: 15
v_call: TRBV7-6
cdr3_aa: CASSSPGQCNTEAFF
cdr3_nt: TGTGCCAGCAGCTCTCCGGGACAGTGTAACACTGAAGCTTTCTTT

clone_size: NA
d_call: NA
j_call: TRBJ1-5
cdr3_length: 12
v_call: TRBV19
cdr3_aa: CASIGGDQPQHF
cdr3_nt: TGTGCCAGTATAGGCGGGGATCAGCCCCAGCATTTT

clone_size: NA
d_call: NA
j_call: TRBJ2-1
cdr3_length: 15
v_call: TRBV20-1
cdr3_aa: CSARDDRTQYNEQFF
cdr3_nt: TGCAGTGCCAGAGACGACCGGACCCAATACAATGAGCAGTTCTTC

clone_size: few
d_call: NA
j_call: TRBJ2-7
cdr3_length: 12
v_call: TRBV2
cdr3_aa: CASGTSNYEQYF
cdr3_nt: TGTGCCAGCGGAACTAGCAACTACGAGCAGTACTTC

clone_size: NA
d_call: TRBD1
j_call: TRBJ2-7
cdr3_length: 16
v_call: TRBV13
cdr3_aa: CASSSLIGDSPSEQYF
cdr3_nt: TGTGCCAGCAGCTCCCTAATCGGGGACAGCCCTAGTGAGCAGTACTTC

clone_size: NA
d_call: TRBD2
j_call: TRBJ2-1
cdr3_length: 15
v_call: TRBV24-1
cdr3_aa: CASSLGGRNYNEQFF
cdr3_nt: TGTGCCTCGAGCCTCGGGGGGAGAAACTACAATGAGCAGTTCTTC

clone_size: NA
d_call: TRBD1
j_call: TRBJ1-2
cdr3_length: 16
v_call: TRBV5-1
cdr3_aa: CASSFVQGRLSYGYTF
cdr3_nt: TGCGCCAGCAGCTTTGTACAGGGGAGGTTGAGCTATGGCTACACCTTC

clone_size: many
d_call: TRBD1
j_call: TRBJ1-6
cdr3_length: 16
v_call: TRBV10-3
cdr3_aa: CAISESPGQGGSPLHF
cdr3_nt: TGTGCCATCAGTGAGTCCCCGGGACAGGGTGGATCACCCCTCCACTTT

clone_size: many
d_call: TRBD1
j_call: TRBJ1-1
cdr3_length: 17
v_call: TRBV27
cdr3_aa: CASSLRGTGVRNTEAFF
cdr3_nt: TGTGCCAGCAGTTTAAGGGGCACAGGGGTTCGGAACACTGAAGCTTTCTTT

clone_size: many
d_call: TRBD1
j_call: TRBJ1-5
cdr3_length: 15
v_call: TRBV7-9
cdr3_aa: CASSRGTGQGQPQHF
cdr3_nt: TGTGCCAGCAGCCGCGGGACAGGGCAGGGCCAGCCCCAGCATTTT

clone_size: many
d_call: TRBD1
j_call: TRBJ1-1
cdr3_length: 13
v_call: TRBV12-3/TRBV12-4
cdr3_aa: CASSPGTAYEAFF
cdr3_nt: TGTGCCAGCAGTCCCGGGACAGCCTATGAAGCTTTCTTT

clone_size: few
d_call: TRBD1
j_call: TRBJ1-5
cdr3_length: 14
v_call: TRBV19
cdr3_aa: CASTPGQGSQPQHF
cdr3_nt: TGTGCCAGTACCCCGGGACAGGGCTCTCAGCCCCAGCATTTT

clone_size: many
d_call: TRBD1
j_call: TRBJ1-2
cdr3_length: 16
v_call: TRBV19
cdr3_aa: CASRPGTGTGIGGYTF
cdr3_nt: TGTGCCAGTAGACCGGGGACCGGGACAGGGATCGGTGGCTACACCTTC

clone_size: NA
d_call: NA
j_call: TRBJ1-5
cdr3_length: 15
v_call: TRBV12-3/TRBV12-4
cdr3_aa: CASSLGGVSNQPQHF
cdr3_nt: TGTGCCAGCAGTTTAGGGGGTGTAAGCAATCAGCCCCAGCATTTT

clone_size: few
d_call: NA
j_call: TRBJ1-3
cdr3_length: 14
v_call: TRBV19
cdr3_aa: CASSFQGSGNTIYF
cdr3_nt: TGTGCCAGTAGTTTTCAGGGCTCTGGAAACACCATATATTTT

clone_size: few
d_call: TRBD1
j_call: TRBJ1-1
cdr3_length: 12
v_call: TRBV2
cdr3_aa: CASRDRGDEAFF
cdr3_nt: TGTGCCAGCAGGGACAGGGGAGATGAAGCTTTCTTT

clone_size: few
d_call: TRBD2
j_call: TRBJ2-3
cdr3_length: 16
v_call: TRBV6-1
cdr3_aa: CASSIRLAGSTDTQYF
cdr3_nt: TGTGCCAGCAGTATAAGACTAGCGGGAAGCACAGATACGCAGTATTTT

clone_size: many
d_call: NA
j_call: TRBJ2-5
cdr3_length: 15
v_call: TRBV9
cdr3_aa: CASSGGAGDQETQYF
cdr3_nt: TGTGCCAGCAGCGGAGGGGCAGGGGACCAGGAGACCCAGTACTTC

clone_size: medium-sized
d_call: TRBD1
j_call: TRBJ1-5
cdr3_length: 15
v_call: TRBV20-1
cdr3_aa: CSAIPIDRGHQPQHF
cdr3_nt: TGCAGTGCTATCCCTATAGACAGGGGGCATCAGCCCCAGCATTTT

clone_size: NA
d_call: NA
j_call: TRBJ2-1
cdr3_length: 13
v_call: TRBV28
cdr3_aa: CASSHRTYNEQFF
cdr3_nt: TGTGCCAGCAGTCATCGTACCTACAATGAGCAGTTCTTC

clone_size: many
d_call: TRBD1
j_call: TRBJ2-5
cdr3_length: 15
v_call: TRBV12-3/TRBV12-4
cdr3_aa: CASSYPGQGGETQYF
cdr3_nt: TGTGCCAGCAGTTATCCGGGACAGGGAGGAGAGACCCAGTACTTC

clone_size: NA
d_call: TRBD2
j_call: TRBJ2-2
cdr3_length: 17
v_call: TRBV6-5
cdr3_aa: CASSYSGTSGNTGELFF
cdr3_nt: TGTGCCAGCAGTTACTCCGGGACTAGCGGCAACACCGGGGAGCTGTTTTTT

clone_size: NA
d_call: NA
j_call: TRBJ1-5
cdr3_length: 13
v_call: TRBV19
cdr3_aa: CASSWDSNQPQHF
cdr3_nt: TGTGCCAGTAGTTGGGACTCCAATCAGCCCCAGCATTTT